The 10 T cell receptor beta chains below were found in one sample sequenced in a study of PD-1 blockade in classical Hodgkin lymphoma. Exposure to brentuximab vedotin varied, and each patient had relapsed following autologous stem cell transplantation. Some clones are missing from TCRdb's copy, which holds only in-frame ones; the method was immunoSEQ multiplex PCR. The sample holds 55,000 to 75,000 clones, 70% to 80% seen once. The source material was peripheral blood mononuclear cells (PBMCs), sampled before the second cycle of nivolumab. The receptor source for this set is a human donor with classical Hodgkin lymphoma.

Sample share makes this clone medium-sized. This chain connects TRBV2 to TRBJ1-4; D not resolved. The CDR3 contains 12 residues. Per germline, CDR1 SNHLY and CDR2 FYNNEI. Trimming took 4 bases from V and 12 from J, leaving 12 bases between them. The CDR3 bases are TGTGCCAGCAGTGTCGGTCTAAACGAACTGTTTTTT. It specifies CASSVGLNELFF.

The chain employs TRBV4-1 and TRBJ2-5; D might be TRBD2 (5 bases). V was clipped by 0 bases and J by 2 bases, with 13 bases between them. The CDR3 is 16 residues long. Per the germline V gene, CDR1 is MGHRA and CDR2 is YSYEKL. The CDR3 bases are TGCGCCAGCAGCCAAGACCGGACTTACCCACAAGAGACCCAGTACTTC. This translates into CASSQDRTYPQETQYF.

The chain uses TRBV7-3 and TRBJ2-7, with unresolved D. The length of the CDR3 is 12 residues. Trimming removed 5 bases from V and 6 bases from J, with 11 bases in between. CDR1 and CDR2 from the germline V gene are SGHTA and FQGTGA. The CDR3: CASSLPLGEQYF. The CDR3, as DNA: TGTGCCAGCAGCCTGCCGTTGGGCGAGCAGTACTTC.

The rearrangement joins TRBV11-2 to TRBJ2-5, with 8 bases fitting TRBD1. Gene TRBJ2-7 matches the end of the DNA better, so the J call may be wrong. CDR1 and CDR2 from the germline V gene are SGHAT and FQNNGV. The CDR3 extends over 14 amino acids. The CDR3 bases are TGTGCCAGCAGCTTAGGGACAGGGAGCTACGAGCAGTACTTC. Protein product: CASSLGTGSYEQYF.

In this sample, this clone turned up a few times. In the same sample, other DNA sequences code for this CDR3. V is TRBV9 and J is TRBJ1-2, with no clear D. Germline CDR1 is SGDLS and CDR2 is YYNGEE. The V and J ends lost 0 bases and 6 bases respectively, with 9 bases between them. There are 13 residues in the CDR3. The CDR3 loop is CASSVDGGDGYTF. In DNA form, the CDR3 reads TGTGCCAGCAGCGTAGACGGAGGAGATGGCTACACCTTC.

CDR3 protein: CASSPTGKAGYTF. CDR3 bases: TGTGCCAGCTCACCGACAGGGAAGGCTGGCTACACCTTC. The V gene is TRBV18, the J gene TRBJ1-2; TRBD1 aligns across 7 bases. The CDR3 has 13 residues. The germline V gene encodes CDR1 KGHSH and CDR2 LQKENI. Unmatched junction bases numbered 5, after V lost 3 bases and J lost 7 bases.

This clone was seen a few times. Here the CDR3 reads CASSLDRVNEQYF. The CDR3 nucleotides are TGTGCCAGCAGCTTGGACAGGGTCAACGAGCAGTACTTC. The chain uses TRBV5-6 and TRBJ2-7; D is perhaps TRBD1 (6 bases). V lost 0 bases and J lost 5, with 9 bases in between. The V gene's germline CDR1 is SGHDT and CDR2 YYEEEE. This CDR3 has 13 residues. The complete variable domain, with remaining parts taken from reference TRBV5-6 and TRBJ2-7, reads DAGVTQSPTHLIKTRGQQVTLRCSPKSGHDTVSWYQQALGQGPQFIFQYYEEEERQRGNFPDRFSGHQFPNYSSELNVNALLLGDSALYLCASSLDRVNEQYFGPGTRLTVT.

V usage is TRBV30 and J usage is TRBJ1-4; perhaps TRBD1 as D (5 bases). CDR3 size: 12 residues. Germline-derived CDR1 and CDR2 are GTSNPN and SVGIG (reference sequence). The germline V and J ends were trimmed by 3 bases and 14 bases, with 16 bases remaining between them. The CDR3 here is CAWRGAGRGLFF. CDR3 in DNA: TGTGCCTGGAGGGGCGCCGGAAGGGGTCTGTTTTTT.

In this sample, this clone turned up a few times. The rearrangement links TRBV28 to TRBJ2-3; unclear D gene. Germline V gene data show CDR1 as MDHEN and CDR2 as SYDVKM. This CDR3 has 16 residues. Trimming removed 6 bases from V and 1 base from J, with 17 bases in between. The CDR3 protein is CASSASETWGTDTQYF. CDR3 in DNA: TGTGCCAGCAGCGCCTCGGAGACCTGGGGCACAGATACGCAGTATTTT.

V gene TRBV9 combines with J gene TRBJ1-1; TRBD1 agrees at 7 bases. Germline-derived CDR1 and CDR2 are SGDLS and YYNGEE. The CDR3 sequence is 16 residues long. The ends lost 0 bases at V and 3 bases at J; junction bases unmatched: 8. DNA for the CDR3: TGTGCCAGCAGCGTAGGAAAGGGGGCGACGGACACTGAAGCTTTCTTT. This gives the protein CASSVGKGATDTEAFF.